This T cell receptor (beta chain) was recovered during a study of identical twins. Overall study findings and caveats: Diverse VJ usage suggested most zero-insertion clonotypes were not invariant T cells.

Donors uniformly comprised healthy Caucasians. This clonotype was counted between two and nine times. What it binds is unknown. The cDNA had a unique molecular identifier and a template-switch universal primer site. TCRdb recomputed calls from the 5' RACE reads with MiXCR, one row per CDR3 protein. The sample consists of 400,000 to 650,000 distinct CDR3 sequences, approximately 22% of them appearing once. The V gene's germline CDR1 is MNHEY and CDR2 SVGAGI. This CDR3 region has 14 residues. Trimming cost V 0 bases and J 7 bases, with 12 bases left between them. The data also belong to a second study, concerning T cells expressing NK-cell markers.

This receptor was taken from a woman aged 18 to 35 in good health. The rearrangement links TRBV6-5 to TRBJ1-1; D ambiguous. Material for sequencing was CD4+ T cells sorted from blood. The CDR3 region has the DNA TGTGCCAGCAGTTACTCATCGGGAGTGAGTGAAGCTTTCTTT. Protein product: CASSYSSGVSEAFF.